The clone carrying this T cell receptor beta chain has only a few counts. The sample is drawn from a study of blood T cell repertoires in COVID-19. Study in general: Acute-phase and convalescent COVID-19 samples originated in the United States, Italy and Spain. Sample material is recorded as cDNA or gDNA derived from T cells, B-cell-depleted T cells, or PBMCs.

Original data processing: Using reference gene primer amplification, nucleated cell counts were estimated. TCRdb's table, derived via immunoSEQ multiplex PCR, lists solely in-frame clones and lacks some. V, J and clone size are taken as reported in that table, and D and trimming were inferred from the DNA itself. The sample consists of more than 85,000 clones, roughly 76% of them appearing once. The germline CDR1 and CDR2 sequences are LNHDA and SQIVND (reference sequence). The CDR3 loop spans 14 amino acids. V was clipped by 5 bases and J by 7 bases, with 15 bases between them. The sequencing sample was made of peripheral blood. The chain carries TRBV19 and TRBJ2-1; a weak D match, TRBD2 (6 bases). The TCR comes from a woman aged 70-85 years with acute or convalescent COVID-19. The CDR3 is CASSQPRGWNEQFF. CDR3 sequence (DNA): TGTGCCAGTAGTCAACCCCGGGGGTGGAATGAGCAGTTCTTC.